Listed below are T cell receptor beta chains from one sample, sequenced in a study of cytomegalovirus exposure and HLA in healthy donors. Assay: immunoSEQ multiplex PCR; the TCRdb copy retains only in-frame clones and omits some. Of over 150,000 clones in the sample, 80% to 90% were seen once. Material for sequencing was PBMCs. The receptors stem from a woman between 25 and 40 years old in good health and CMV-seropositive. Each CDR3 is given with its conserved first and last residue. D genes are given only for firm matches. A row's size may be missing; if present it is once, few, many or a size class.

NA,TRBV18,TRBJ1-3,NA,TGTGCCAGCTCACCACAACAACATGCCCAGGACTCTGGAAACACCATATATTTT,CASSPQQHAQDSGNTIYF
NA,TRBV18,TRBJ2-3,NA,TGTGCCAGCTCACCACCCCTACGGGGGGCGACAGATACGCAGTATTTT,CASSPPLRGATDTQYF
NA,TRBV12-5,TRBJ1-2,TRBD1,TGTGCTAGTGTCGGACAGGGAAGAGTTAGGGGCTACACCTTC,CASVGQGRVRGYTF
NA,TRBV4-3,TRBJ2-7,TRBD1,TGCGCCAGCAGGCGATACAGGGGGTCCTACGAGCAGTACTTC,CASRRYRGSYEQYF
NA,TRBV5-1,TRBJ1-4,NA,TGCGCCAGCGGATTGTGGGACAAAAATGAAAAACTGTTTTTT,CASGLWDKNEKLFF
NA,TRBV7-9,TRBJ2-6,NA,TGTGCCAGCAGTTCGTGGGCAGATCCTGGGGCCAACGTCCTGACTTTC,CASSSWADPGANVLTF
once,TRBV16,TRBJ2-2,NA,TGTGCCAGCAGCCCGTCCGACAGGTCGAACACCGGGGAGCTGTTTTTT,CASSPSDRSNTGELFF
NA,TRBV28,TRBJ1-6,NA,TGTGCCAGCAGTTTATGGGGAGGGGGTTCACCCCTCCACTTT,CASSLWGGGSPLHF
NA,TRBV11-2,TRBJ2-7,NA,TGTGCCAGCAGCTTGACAGCTAGCTCCTACGAGCAGTACTTC,CASSLTASSYEQYF
NA,TRBV7-9,TRBJ2-3,NA,TGTGCCAGCAGCTTAGACCGCTACACAGATACGCAGTATTTT,CASSLDRYTDTQYF
NA,TRBV19,TRBJ1-1,NA,TGTGCCAGTAGCACTGGCGGAGGAGGGAACACTGAAGCTTTCTTT,CASSTGGGGNTEAFF
few,TRBV5-1,TRBJ2-5,NA,TGCGCCAGCAGCCCCCGACAGCCACAAGAGACCCAGTACTTC,CASSPRQPQETQYF
NA,TRBV18,TRBJ2-3,TRBD1,TGTGCCAGCTCACCAGCTGGGACAGGGGGCAGAGATACGCAGTATTTT,CASSPAGTGGRDTQYF
NA,TRBV9,TRBJ1-1,NA,TGTGCCAGCAGCGTATCCGTGAACACTGAAGCTTTCTTT,CASSVSVNTEAFF
NA,TRBV4-3,TRBJ2-1,NA,TGCGCCAGCAGCCAACGTATTCAGGCAAATGAGCAGTTCTTC,CASSQRIQANEQFF
NA,TRBV9,TRBJ2-2,NA,TGTGCCAGCACCCCAGGCCACGGGGAGCTGTTTTTT,CASTPGHGELFF
NA,TRBV9,TRBJ2-5,TRBD1,TGTGCCAGCAGCCCAGGGGGAAAGACCCAGTACTTC,CASSPGGKTQYF
NA,TRBV5-4,TRBJ1-1,NA,TGTGCCAGCAGCCCGGGAGCTGGATTGAACACTGAAGCTTTCTTT,CASSPGAGLNTEAFF
few,TRBV7-2,TRBJ1-1,TRBD1,TGTGCCAGCAGCCTAACAGGGGGCTGGGACACTGAAGCTTTCTTT,CASSLTGGWDTEAFF